This note documents a single TCR beta chain sequence. These data come from a study of T cells expressing NK-cell markers. Study-level information: In sorted CD3+CD56+NKG2C+, CD3+CD56+NKG2C- and CD3+CD56-NKG2C+ T cells, TCR beta repertoires were obtained.

This CDR3 is built from 17 residues. In germline, CDR1 is LGHDT, CDR2 YNNKEL (reference sequence). Libraries used 5'RACE template switching adding universal primer site and UMIs. TCRdb reanalyzed the 5' RACE reads, giving one entry per CDR3 protein sequence and no DNA. This sample's table reports a few hundred thousand distinct CDR3 sequences. J is TRBJ2-5 and V is TRBV3-1; TCRdb's D gene call, TRBD2, goes unchecked for lack of DNA. The sample taken for sequencing was blood T cells: a sorted CD56 or NKG2C T cell subset, CD4+ or CD8+ T cells, or bulk PBMC T cells (not recorded which). This receptor was taken from a man aged 18-75 years in good health. CDR3: CASSPWGGGGDQETQYF.